A selection of T cell receptor beta chains follows, all from one sample in a study of patients and donors after allogeneic stem cell transplantation. Using its own MiXCR run on the RT-PCR reads, TCRdb lists one record per CDR3 protein. The repertoire holds a few hundred thousand distinct CDR3 sequences, with less than 50% as singletons. The sample taken for sequencing was blood, either unsorted or a sorted T cell fraction (not recorded which). The receptors originated from a human donor who was either an allogeneic HSCT recipient or a stem cell or donor lymphocyte infusion donor (not recorded which). It is not recorded whose cells these are; they may come from a transplant donor. Each CDR3 is given with its conserved first and last residue. The order of the fields is V gene, clone size, D gene, J gene, CDR3 protein, CDR3 DNA. The D gene is left open where the match is weak. Clone size is given for some rows only: seen once, a few or many times, or a class if the clone is expanded.

V: TRBV9
size: NA
D: NA
J: TRBJ1-4
CDR3: CASSVEGSRNEKLFF
DNA: TGTGCCAGCAGCGTAGAAGGGTCGCGAAATGAAAAACTGTTTTTT

V: TRBV6-6
size: NA
D: NA
J: TRBJ1-1
CDR3: CASSYPGGNTEAFF
DNA: TGTGCCAGCAGTTACCCGGGGGGGAACACTGAAGCTTTCTTT

V: TRBV28
size: NA
D: NA
J: TRBJ1-6
CDR3: CASSRPQYNSPLHF
DNA: TGTGCCAGCAGCCGCCCACAGTATAATTCACCCCTCCACTTT

V: TRBV7-2
size: NA
D: NA
J: TRBJ1-5
CDR3: CASSPTQDNQPQHF
DNA: TGTGCCAGCAGCCCAACACAGGACAATCAGCCCCAGCATTTT

V: TRBV7-2
size: NA
D: TRBD1
J: TRBJ2-1
CDR3: CASSFSGTGGYYNEQFF
DNA: TGTGCCAGCAGCTTCTCCGGGACAGGGGGATACTACAATGAGCAGTTCTTC

V: TRBV6-2/TRBV6-3
size: few
D: NA
J: TRBJ1-6
CDR3: CASSQFQSSYNSPLHF
DNA: TGTGCCAGCAGTCAGTTCCAGAGCTCCTATAATTCACCCCTCCACTTT

V: TRBV9
size: NA
D: TRBD1
J: TRBJ1-1
CDR3: CASSVDGSQGLMSTEAFF
DNA: TGTGCCAGCAGCGTAGATGGTTCACAGGGGTTGATGAGCACTGAAGCTTTCTTT

V: TRBV25-1
size: NA
D: TRBD1
J: TRBJ1-2
CDR3: CASGGTGLNYGYTF
DNA: TGTGCCAGCGGAGGGACAGGGTTAAACTATGGCTACACCTTC

V: TRBV5-1
size: NA
D: NA
J: TRBJ2-3
CDR3: CASRLGGGDTQYF
DNA: TGCGCCAGCAGACTAGGGGGAGGAGATACGCAGTATTTT

V: TRBV20-1
size: few
D: NA
J: TRBJ1-5
CDR3: CSARGGAYQPQHF
DNA: TGCAGTGCTAGAGGGGGGGCCTATCAGCCCCAGCATTTT

V: TRBV10-3
size: few
D: TRBD1
J: TRBJ1-2
CDR3: CAISESEGAGYGYTF
DNA: TGTGCCATCAGTGAAAGCGAGGGGGCGGGCTATGGCTACACCTTC